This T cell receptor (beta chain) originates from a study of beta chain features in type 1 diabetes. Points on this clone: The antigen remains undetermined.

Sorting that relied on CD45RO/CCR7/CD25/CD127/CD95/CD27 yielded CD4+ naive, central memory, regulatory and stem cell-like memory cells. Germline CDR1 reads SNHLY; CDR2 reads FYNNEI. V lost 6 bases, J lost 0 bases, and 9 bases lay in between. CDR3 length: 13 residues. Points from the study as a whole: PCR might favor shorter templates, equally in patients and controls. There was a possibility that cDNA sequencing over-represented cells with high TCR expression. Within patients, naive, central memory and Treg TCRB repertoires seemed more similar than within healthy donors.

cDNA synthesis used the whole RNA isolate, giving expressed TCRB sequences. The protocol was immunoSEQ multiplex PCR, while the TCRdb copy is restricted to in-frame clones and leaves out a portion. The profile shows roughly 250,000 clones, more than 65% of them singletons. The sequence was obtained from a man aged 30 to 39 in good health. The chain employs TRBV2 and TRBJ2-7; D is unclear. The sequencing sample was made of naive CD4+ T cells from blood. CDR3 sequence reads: CASSWTVSYEQYF. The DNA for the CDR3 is TGTGCCAGCAGCTGGACGGTCTCCTACGAGCAGTACTTC.